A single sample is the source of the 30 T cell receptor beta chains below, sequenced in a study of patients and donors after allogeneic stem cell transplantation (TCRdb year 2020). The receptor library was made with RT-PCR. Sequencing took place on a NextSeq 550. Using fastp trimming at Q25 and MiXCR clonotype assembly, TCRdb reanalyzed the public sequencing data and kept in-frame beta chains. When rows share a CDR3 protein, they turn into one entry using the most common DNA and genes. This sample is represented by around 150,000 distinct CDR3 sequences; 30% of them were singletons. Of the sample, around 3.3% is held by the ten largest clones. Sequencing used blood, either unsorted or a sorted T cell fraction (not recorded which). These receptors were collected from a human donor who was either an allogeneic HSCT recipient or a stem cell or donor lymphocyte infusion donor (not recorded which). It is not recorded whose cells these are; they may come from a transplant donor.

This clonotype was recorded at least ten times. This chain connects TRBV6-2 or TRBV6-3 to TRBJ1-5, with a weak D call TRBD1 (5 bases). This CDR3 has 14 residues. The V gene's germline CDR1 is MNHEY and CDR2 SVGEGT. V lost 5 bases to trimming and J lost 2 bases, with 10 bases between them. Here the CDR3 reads CASSPRDGNQPQHF. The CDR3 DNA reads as TGTGCCAGCAGTCCACGGGACGGCAATCAGCCCCAGCATTTT.

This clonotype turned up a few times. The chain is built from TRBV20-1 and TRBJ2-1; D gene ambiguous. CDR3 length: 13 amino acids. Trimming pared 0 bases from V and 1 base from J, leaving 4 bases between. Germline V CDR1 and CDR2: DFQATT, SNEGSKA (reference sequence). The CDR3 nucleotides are TGCAGTGCTAGAGAGAATTCCTACAATGAGCAGTTCTTC. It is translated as CSARENSYNEQFF.

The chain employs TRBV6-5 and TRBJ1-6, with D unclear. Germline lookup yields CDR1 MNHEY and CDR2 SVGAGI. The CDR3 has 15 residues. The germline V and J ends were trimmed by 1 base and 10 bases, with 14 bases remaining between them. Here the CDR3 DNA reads TGTGCCAGCAGTTACTTCCCGAAGGGAGGGTCACCCCTCCACTTT. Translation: CASSYFPKGGSPLHF.

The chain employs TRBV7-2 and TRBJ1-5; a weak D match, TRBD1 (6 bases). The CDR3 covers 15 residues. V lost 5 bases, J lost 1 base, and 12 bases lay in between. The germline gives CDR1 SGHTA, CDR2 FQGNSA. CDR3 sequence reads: CASSREGGSNQPQHF. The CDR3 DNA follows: TGTGCCAGCAGCCGCGAGGGGGGGAGCAATCAGCCCCAGCATTTT.

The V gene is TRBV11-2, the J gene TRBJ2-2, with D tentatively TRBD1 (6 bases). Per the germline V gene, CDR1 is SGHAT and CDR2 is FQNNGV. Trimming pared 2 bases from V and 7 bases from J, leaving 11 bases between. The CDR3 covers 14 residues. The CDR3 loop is CASSLNREIGELFF. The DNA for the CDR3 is TGTGCCAGCAGCTTAAACAGGGAAATCGGGGAGCTGTTTTTT.

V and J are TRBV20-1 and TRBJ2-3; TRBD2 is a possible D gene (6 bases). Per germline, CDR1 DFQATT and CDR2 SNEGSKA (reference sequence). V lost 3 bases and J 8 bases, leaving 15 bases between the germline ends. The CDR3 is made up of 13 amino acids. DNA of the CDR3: TGCAGTGCTAGCCGGGACTCCCTGGGTACGCAGTATTTT. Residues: CSASRDSLGTQYF.

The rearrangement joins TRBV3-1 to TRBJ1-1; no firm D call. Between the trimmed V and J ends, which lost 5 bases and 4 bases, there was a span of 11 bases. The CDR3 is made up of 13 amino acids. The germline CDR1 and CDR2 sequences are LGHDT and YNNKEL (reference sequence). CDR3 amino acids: CASSFRTSTEAFF. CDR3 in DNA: TGTGCCAGCAGCTTTCGGACGAGCACTGAAGCTTTCTTT. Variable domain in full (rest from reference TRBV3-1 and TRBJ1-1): DTAVSQTPKYLVTQMGNDKSIKCEQNLGHDTMYWYKQDSKKFLKIMFSYNNKELIINETVPNRFSPKSPDKAHLNLHINSLELGDSAVYFCASSFRTSTEAFFGQGTRLTVV.

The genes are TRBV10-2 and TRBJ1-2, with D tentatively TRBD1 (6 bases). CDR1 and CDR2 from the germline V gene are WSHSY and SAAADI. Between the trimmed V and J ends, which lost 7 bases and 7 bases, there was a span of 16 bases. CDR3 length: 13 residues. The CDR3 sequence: CASTNDRLGGYTF. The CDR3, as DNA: TGCGCCAGCACCAACGACAGGCTCGGTGGCTACACCTTC.

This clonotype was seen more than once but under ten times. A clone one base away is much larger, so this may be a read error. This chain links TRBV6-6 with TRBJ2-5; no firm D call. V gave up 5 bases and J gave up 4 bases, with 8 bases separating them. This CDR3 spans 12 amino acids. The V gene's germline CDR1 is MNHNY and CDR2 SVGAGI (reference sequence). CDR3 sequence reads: CASSLLLETQYF. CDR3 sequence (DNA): TGTGCCAGCAGTCTCCTCCTAGAGACCCAGTACTTC.

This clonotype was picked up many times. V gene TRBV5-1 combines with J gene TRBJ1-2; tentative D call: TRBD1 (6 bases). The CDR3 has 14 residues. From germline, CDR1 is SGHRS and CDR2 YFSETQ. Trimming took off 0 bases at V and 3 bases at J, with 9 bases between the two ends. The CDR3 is CASSLEGQYYGYTF. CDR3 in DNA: TGCGCCAGCAGCTTGGAAGGACAGTACTATGGCTACACCTTC.

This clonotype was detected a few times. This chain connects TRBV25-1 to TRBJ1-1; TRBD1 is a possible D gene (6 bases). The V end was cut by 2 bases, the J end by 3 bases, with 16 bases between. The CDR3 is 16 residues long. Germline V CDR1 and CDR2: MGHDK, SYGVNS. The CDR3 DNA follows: TGTGCCAGCAGTGAACTCCCGGGGCCAGGGGACACTGAAGCTTTCTTT. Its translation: CASSELPGPGDTEAFF.

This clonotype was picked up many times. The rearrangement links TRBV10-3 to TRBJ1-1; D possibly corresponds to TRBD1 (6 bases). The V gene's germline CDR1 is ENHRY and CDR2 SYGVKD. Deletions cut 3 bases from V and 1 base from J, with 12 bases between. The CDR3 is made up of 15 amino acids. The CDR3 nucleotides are TGTGCCATCAGTGAATCAGACAGGAGGAACACTGAAGCTTTCTTT. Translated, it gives CAISESDRRNTEAFF.

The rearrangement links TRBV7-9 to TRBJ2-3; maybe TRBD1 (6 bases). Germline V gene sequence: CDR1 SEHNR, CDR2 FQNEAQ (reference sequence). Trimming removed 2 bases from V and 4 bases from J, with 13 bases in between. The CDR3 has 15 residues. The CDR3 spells CASSLPLTGPDTQYF. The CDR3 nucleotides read TGTGCCAGCAGCTTACCTCTGACAGGTCCAGATACGCAGTATTTT.

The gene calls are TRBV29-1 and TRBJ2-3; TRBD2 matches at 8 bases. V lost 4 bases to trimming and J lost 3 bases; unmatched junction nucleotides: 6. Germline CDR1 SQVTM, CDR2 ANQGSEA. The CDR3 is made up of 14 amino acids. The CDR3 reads CSVVSGSMTDTQYF. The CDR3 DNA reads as TGCAGCGTTGTCAGCGGGAGTATGACAGATACGCAGTATTTT.

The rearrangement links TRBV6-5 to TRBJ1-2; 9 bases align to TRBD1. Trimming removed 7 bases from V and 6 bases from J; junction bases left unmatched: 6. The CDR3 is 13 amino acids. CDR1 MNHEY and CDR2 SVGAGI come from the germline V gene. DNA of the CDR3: TGTGCCAGCAACCCAACAGGGGGCCATGGCTACACCTTC. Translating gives CASNPTGGHGYTF.

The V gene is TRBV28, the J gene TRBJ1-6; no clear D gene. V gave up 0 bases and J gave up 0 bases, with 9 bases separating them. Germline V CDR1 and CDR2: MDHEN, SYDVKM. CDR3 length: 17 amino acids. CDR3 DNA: TGTGCCAGCAGTTTATGGGAGTGGAGCTCCTATAATTCACCCCTCCACTTT. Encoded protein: CASSLWEWSSYNSPLHF.

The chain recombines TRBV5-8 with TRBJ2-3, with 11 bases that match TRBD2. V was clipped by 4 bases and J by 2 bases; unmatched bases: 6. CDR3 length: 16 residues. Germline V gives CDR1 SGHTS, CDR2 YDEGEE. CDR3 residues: CASSSGLAGITDTQYF. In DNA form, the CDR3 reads TGTGCCAGCAGCAGCGGACTAGCGGGCATCACAGATACGCAGTATTTT.

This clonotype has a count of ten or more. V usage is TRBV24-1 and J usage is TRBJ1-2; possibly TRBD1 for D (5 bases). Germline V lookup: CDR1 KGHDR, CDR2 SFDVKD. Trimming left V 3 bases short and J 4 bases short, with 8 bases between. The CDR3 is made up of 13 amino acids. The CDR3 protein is CATSDRTPYGYTF. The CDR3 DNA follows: TGTGCCACCAGTGATAGGACACCCTATGGCTACACCTTC.

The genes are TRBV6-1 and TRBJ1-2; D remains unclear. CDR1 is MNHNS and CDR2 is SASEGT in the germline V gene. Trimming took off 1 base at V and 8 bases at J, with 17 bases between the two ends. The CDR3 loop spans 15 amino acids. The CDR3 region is CASSEGPGLTQGYTF. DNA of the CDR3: TGTGCCAGCAGTGAAGGGCCGGGATTGACCCAAGGCTACACCTTC.

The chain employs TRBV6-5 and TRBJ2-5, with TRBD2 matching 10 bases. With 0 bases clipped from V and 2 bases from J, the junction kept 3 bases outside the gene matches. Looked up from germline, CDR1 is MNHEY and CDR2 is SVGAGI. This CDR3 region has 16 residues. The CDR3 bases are TGTGCCAGCAGTTACTCAGGACTAGCGGAACAAGAGACCCAGTACTTC. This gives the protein CASSYSGLAEQETQYF.

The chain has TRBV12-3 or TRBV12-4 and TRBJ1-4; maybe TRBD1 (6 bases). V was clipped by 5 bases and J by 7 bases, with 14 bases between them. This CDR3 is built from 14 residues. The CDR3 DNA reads TGTGCCAGCAGTATACAGGGAGGAGGTGAAAAACTGTTTTTT. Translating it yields CASSIQGGGEKLFF.

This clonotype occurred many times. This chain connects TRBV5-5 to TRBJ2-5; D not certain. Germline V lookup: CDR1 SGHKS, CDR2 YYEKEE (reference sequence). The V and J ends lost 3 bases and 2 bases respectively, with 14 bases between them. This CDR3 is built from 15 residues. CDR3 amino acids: CASSSQGSLQETQYF. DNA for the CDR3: TGTGCCAGCAGCTCCCAAGGATCCCTGCAAGAGACCCAGTACTTC.

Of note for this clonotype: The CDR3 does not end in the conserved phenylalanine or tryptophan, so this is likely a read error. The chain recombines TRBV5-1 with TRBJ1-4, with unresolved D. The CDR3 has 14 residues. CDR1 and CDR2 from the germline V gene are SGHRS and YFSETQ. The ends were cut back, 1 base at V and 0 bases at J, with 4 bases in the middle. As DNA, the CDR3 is TGCGCCAGCAGCTTGCTAGCAACTAATGAAAAACTGTTTTAT. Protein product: CASSLLATNEKLFY.

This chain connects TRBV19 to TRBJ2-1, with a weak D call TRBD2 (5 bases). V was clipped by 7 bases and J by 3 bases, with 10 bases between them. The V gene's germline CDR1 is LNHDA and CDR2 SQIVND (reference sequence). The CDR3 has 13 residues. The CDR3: CASNSELYNEQFF. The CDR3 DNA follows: TGTGCCAGTAATAGCGAACTCTACAATGAGCAGTTCTTC.

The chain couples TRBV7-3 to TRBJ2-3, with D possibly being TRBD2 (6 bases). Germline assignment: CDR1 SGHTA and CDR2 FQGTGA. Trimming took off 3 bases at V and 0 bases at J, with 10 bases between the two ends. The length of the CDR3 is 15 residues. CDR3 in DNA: TGTGCCAGCAGCTTTGGGGGACTTAGCACAGATACGCAGTATTTT. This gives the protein CASSFGGLSTDTQYF.

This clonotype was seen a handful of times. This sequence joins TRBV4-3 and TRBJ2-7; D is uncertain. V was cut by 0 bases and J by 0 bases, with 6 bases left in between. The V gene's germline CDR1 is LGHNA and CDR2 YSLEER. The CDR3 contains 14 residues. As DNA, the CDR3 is TGCGCCAGCAGCCAAGATTACCTCTCCTACGAGCAGTACTTC. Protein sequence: CASSQDYLSYEQYF.

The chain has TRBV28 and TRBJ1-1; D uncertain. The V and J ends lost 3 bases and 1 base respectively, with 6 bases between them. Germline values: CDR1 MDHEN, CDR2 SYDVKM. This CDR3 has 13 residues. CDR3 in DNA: TGTGCCAGCAGTTTTTGGCCGAACACTGAAGCTTTCTTT. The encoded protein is CASSFWPNTEAFF.

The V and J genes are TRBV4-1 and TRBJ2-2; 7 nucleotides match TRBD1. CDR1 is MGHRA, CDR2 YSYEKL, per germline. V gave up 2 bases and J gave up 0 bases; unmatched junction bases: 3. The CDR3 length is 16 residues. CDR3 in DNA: TGCGCCAGCAGCCAACGACAGGGCCCGAACACCGGGGAGCTGTTTTTT. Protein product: CASSQRQGPNTGELFF.

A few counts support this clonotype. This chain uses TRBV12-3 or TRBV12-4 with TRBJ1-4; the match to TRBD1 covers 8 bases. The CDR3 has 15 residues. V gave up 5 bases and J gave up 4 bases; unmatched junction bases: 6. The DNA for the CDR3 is TGTGCCAGCAGTCCAACAGGGGGGGGTAATGAAAAACTGTTTTTT. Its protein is CASSPTGGGNEKLFF.

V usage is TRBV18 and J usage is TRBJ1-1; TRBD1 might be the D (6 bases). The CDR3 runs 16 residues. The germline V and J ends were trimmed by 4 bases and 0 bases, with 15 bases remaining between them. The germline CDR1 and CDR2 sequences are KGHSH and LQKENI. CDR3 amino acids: CASSQHSGTLNTEAFF. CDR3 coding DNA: TGTGCCAGCTCACAGCATTCCGGGACATTGAACACTGAAGCTTTCTTT.